Presented here are 14 T cell receptor beta chains from one specimen sequenced in a study of T cells in Graves' hyperthyroidism and ophthalmopathy. TCR beta CDR3 region amplification was performed from RNA transcripts. The HTBI primer set was used in a first-round RT-PCR of the TCR CDR3. TCRdb reanalysed the multiplex PCR reads using MiXCR and keeps one entry per CDR3 protein. The sample gives a few hundred thousand distinct CDR3 sequences, 14% of which show up once; 17% is in the top ten. Sequencing was carried out using blood. These receptors originate from a woman aged 18-29 years with Graves' hyperthyroidism.

This clonotype has ten or more counts. V gene TRBV30 combines with J gene TRBJ1-6, with D possibly TRBD1 on 5 matching bases. CDR1 is GTSNPN, CDR2 SVGIG, per germline (reference sequence). The CDR3 has 18 amino acids. The V gene lost 3 bases and the J gene lost 7 bases, with 25 bases spanning the gap. DNA for the CDR3: TGTGCCTGGAGCCAAATTCCGGGGGGGATCGGAAGGAATTCACCCCTCCACTTT. It encodes CAWSQIPGGIGRNSPLHF.

In this sample, this clonotype turned up a few times. J is TRBJ2-3 and V is TRBV20-1; D perhaps matches TRBD1 (6 bases). The V end lost 3 bases, the J end lost 7 bases, and 14 bases lay between the germline ends. CDR1 is DFQATT and CDR2 is SNEGSKA in the germline V gene (reference sequence). The CDR3 is 13 amino acids. The chain's CDR3 is CSARRQGNYTQYF. CDR3 coding DNA: TGCAGTGCTAGGAGGCAGGGGAACTATACGCAGTATTTT.

This clonotype was found a few times. The V call is TRBV11-2, the J call TRBJ2-7, with TRBD1 as a possible D gene (6 bases). V dropped 3 bases and J dropped 1 base, with 16 bases sitting between them. The CDR3 has 16 residues. CDR1 SGHAT and CDR2 FQNNGV come from the germline V gene. The DNA for the CDR3 is TGTGCCAGCAGCTTCTTGGCAGGGGAGAGTTCCTACGAGCAGTACTTC. It specifies CASSFLAGESSYEQYF.

This clonotype was recorded many times. The chain carries TRBV12-3 or TRBV12-4 and TRBJ2-7; 9 bases are shared with TRBD2. The V gene end was trimmed by 7 bases and the J gene end by 7 bases; junction bases not matched to a gene: 11. This CDR3 region has 14 residues. The CDR3 is CASTVAGAPGEQYF. The DNA for the CDR3 is TGTGCCAGCACTGTAGCGGGAGCGCCGGGTGAGCAGTACTTC.

The rearrangement links TRBV4-1 to TRBJ1-4; D gene uncertain. CDR1 MGHRA and CDR2 YSYEKL come from the germline V gene. The CDR3 has 16 residues. V lost 0 bases and J 5 bases, leaving 13 bases between the germline ends. CDR3 nucleotide sequence: TGCGCCAGCAGCCAAGAACCCGTAGGGAGGAATGAAAAACTGTTTTTT. Translation: CASSQEPVGRNEKLFF.

This clonotype was found a few times. The chain has TRBV15 and TRBJ1-1; 8 bases fit TRBD1. With 5 bases clipped from V and 1 base from J, the junction kept 3 bases outside the gene matches. The CDR3 runs 14 residues. Germline CDR1 LNHNV, CDR2 YYDKDF (reference sequence). CDR3 DNA: TGTGCCACCAGCGGCGACAGGGGGAACACTGAAGCTTTCTTT. This sequence encodes CATSGDRGNTEAFF. Supplemented by reference TRBV15 and TRBJ1-1, the full variable domain reads DAMVIQNPRYQVTQFGKPVTLSCSQTLNHNVMYWYQQKSSQAPKLLFHYYDKDFNNEADTPDNFQSRRPNTSFCFLDIRSPGLGDTAMYLCATSGDRGNTEAFFGQGTRLTVV.

This chain joins TRBV7-9 and TRBJ2-7; 11 nucleotides agree with TRBD2. Trimming cost V 3 bases and J 2 bases; bases outside gene matches: 3. The CDR3 has 15 amino acids. Per the germline V gene, CDR1 is SEHNR and CDR2 is FQNEAQ (reference sequence). The CDR3 reads CASSFTSGSTYEQYF. The DNA of the CDR3 is TGTGCCAGCAGCTTTACTAGCGGGAGTACCTACGAGCAGTACTTC.

As for this clonotype: This is likely a read error, given that the CDR3 carries no conserved phenylalanine or tryptophan at its end. This chain uses TRBV7-2 with TRBJ2-5; 7 bases are a match to TRBD2. The germline CDR1 and CDR2 sequences are SGHTA and FQGNSA. J was trimmed by 0 bases and V by 0 bases; bases with no gene match: 1. The CDR3 contains 15 residues. The CDR3 DNA reads TGTGCCAGCAGCTTAGCGGGGGGGTACCAAGAGACCCAGTACTTG. Protein product: CASSLAGGYQETQYL.

This clonotype was detected once. The gene calls are TRBV6-1 and TRBJ2-3, with D possibly matching TRBD2 (6 bases). The V gene lost 10 bases and the J gene lost 2 bases, with 10 bases spanning the gap. The CDR3 covers 12 residues. Germline-derived CDR1 and CDR2 are MNHNS and SASEGT. CDR3 in amino acids: CATWDFTDTQYF. CDR3 DNA sequence: TGTGCCACGTGGGACTTCACAGATACGCAGTATTTT.

At least ten counts were recorded for this clonotype. The V gene is TRBV6-1, the J gene TRBJ2-3; tentative D call: TRBD2 (6 bases). The CDR3 spans 13 residues. Trimming cost V 5 bases and J 3 bases, with 9 bases left between them. Germline assignment: CDR1 MNHNS and CDR2 SASEGT. CDR3 loop: CASSRDLTDTQYF. In nucleotides, the CDR3 is TGTGCCAGCAGTAGGGACTTAACAGATACGCAGTATTTT.

The CDR3 loop reads CASGPGTGRSVAEAFF. The CDR3 DNA reads TGTGCTAGTGGACCAGGGACAGGGAGGTCGGTGGCTGAAGCTTTCTTT. The V gene is TRBV12-5, the J gene TRBJ1-1; 9 bases map to TRBD1. The CDR3 is made up of 16 amino acids. CDR1 and CDR2 (germline): LGHNT, FRNRAP. The V gene end was trimmed by 6 bases and the J gene end by 6 bases; junction bases not matched to a gene: 14.

This clonotype was picked up many times. This chain connects TRBV20-1 to TRBJ2-1, with 9 bases that match TRBD2. Germline loops: CDR1 DFQATT, CDR2 SNEGSKA (reference sequence). The CDR3 has 16 amino acids. Germline trimming cut 6 bases from V and 6 bases from J; bases unmatched to any gene: 15. This chain's CDR3 is CSAGDGAGLAANEQFF. The CDR3 coding sequence is TGCAGTGCCGGGGACGGAGCGGGACTAGCCGCCAATGAGCAGTTCTTC.

This clonotype appeared many times. The chain combines TRBV24-1 with TRBJ2-2, with 7 bases that match TRBD1. CDR1 and CDR2 (germline): KGHDR, SFDVKD. The CDR3 extends over 18 amino acids. The trim removed 2 bases at V and 0 bases at J, leaving 8 bases unmatched. CDR3 sequence (DNA): TGTGCCACCAGTGATTCCGGGCGACAGGGCTCGAACACCGGGGAGCTGTTTTTT. Translation gives CATSDSGRQGSNTGELFF.

This clonotype was recorded at least ten times. The rearrangement joins TRBV27 to TRBJ2-7; 9 bases agree with TRBD1. V trimming: 6 bases; J trimming: 3 bases; junction bases outside the gene matches: 9. Germline values: CDR1 MNHEY, CDR2 SMNVEV (reference sequence). The CDR3 covers 15 residues. The CDR3 sequence: CASRIVGQGIYEQYF. CDR3 DNA: TGTGCCAGCAGGATAGTGGGACAGGGTATCTACGAGCAGTACTTC.